This record covers a single T cell receptor (beta chain). Its recognized antigen is unknown. Within one base of it there is no much larger clone, and no base qualities were kept. CDR1 and CDR2, looked up from the germline V gene, are MNHEY and SVGEGT. V is reduced by 2 bases and J by 4 bases, leaving a spacing of 21 bases between them. Measured from the cysteine to the phenylalanine, the CDR3 is 19 residues long. Only the CDR3 region is kept as DNA, spanning 57 bases read in frame from base 1. Collaborating institutions collected whole blood in K2EDTA tubes following their own protocols. For TCRbeta analysis, collaborators shipped samples in one of three forms: frozen whole blood, isolated PBMCs, or DNA extracted from either of those sample types. The data derive from a study of blood T cell repertoires in COVID-19 (dated by TCRdb to the early 2020s). Some background on the complete study: The collaborator samples originated in the United States, Italy and Spain and spanned the acute and convalescent phases of COVID-19. A freely available public database, intended as a resource for researchers studying the immune response to SARS-CoV-2, is where the repertoires were released. The material from the prospective study consisted of cDNA or gDNA derived from T cells, B-cell-depleted T cells, or PBMCs. The samples were drawn from the first 160 participants of the ongoing ImmuneRACE study and from some 1,300 subjects provided by 6 global collaborators. The dataset comprised deeply sampled blood TCRbeta repertoires from subjects exposed to, actively infected with, or recovered from COVID-19. Where available, HLA class I and class II types were obtained from metadata supplied by the sample provider rather than from assay-based typing. Sample metadata almost always included a de-identified subject ID, COVID-19 status, age in years and sex.

TCRbeta CDR3 regions were amplified from genomic DNA by means of the immunoSEQ Assay, a bias-controlled multiplex PCR. Regarding the original processing steps: Nucleated cell counts per sample were estimated from amplification of reference gene primers within the assay. To quantify the absolute abundance of each unique TCRbeta CDR3 rearrangement, sequence reads were collapsed and filtered. Productive Simpson clonality was computed per sample as the square root of Simpson's diversity index over productive rearrangements. The table was pulled from immuneACCESS by TCRdb, which kept in-frame rearrangements only. Such tables lose some clones; where checked, under half of the loss comes from unresolved V genes, and the rest has no known cause. Clone size and the V and J calls come from that table; the DNA yielded D and trimming. In this sample the table shows fewer than 250,000 clones, approximately 82% of which occur a single time. The ten largest clones add up to 9.5% to 15% of the sample.

Points the paper makes about the study in general: Clinical and demographic metadata were provided uncurated, with the amount varying by source and participant.

This TCR derives from a woman in her forties with acute or convalescent COVID-19. Recombination connected TRBV6-2 or TRBV6-3 to TRBJ2-6; TRBD1 could be the D gene, as 6 bases match. The specimen sequenced was peripheral blood. The sequenced DNA: TGTGCCAGCAGTTACGACAGGACCTCCCAGGCCTCGGGGGCCAACGTCCTGACTTTC. Translated, this gives CASSYDRTSQASGANVLTF.